The T cell receptor beta chain under discussion was sequenced for a study of response to subunit inactivated influenza vaccine. The CDR3 runs 13 residues. V gave up 4 bases and J gave up 2 bases, with 11 bases separating them. Germline CDR1 is SQVTM and CDR2 is ANQGSEA. MiXCR was run by TCRdb on the RT-PCR reads, yielding one entry per CDR3 protein. The sample holds more than 500,000 distinct CDR3 sequences; approximately 11% are singletons and the top ten take 8% to 13%. Many counts were recorded for this clonotype. A further study also used this sample, focusing on T cells expressing NK-cell markers. That study adds: Generation of TCR beta cDNA was performed by 5'RACE template switching incorporating UMIs. The eight sequenced donors comprised seven who were HCMV-seropositive and one who was seronegative. An anti-gamma-delta TCR antibody was added in several experiments. It restricted sorting to alpha-beta TCR-expressing T cells. Five or six of the donors carried dominant NKG2C+ clonotypes that took up roughly 1.0-8% of their CD8+ T cells.

The sequence was obtained from a man aged 45 to 65 who received an inactivated influenza vaccine. The chain employs TRBV29-1 and TRBJ1-1; D is unclear. Sequenced here: PBMCs from blood, sampled on the day of vaccination. CDR3 DNA: TGCAGCGTTGTGCTCCAACCCAACACTGAAGCTTTCTTT. Its protein product is CSVVLQPNTEAFF.